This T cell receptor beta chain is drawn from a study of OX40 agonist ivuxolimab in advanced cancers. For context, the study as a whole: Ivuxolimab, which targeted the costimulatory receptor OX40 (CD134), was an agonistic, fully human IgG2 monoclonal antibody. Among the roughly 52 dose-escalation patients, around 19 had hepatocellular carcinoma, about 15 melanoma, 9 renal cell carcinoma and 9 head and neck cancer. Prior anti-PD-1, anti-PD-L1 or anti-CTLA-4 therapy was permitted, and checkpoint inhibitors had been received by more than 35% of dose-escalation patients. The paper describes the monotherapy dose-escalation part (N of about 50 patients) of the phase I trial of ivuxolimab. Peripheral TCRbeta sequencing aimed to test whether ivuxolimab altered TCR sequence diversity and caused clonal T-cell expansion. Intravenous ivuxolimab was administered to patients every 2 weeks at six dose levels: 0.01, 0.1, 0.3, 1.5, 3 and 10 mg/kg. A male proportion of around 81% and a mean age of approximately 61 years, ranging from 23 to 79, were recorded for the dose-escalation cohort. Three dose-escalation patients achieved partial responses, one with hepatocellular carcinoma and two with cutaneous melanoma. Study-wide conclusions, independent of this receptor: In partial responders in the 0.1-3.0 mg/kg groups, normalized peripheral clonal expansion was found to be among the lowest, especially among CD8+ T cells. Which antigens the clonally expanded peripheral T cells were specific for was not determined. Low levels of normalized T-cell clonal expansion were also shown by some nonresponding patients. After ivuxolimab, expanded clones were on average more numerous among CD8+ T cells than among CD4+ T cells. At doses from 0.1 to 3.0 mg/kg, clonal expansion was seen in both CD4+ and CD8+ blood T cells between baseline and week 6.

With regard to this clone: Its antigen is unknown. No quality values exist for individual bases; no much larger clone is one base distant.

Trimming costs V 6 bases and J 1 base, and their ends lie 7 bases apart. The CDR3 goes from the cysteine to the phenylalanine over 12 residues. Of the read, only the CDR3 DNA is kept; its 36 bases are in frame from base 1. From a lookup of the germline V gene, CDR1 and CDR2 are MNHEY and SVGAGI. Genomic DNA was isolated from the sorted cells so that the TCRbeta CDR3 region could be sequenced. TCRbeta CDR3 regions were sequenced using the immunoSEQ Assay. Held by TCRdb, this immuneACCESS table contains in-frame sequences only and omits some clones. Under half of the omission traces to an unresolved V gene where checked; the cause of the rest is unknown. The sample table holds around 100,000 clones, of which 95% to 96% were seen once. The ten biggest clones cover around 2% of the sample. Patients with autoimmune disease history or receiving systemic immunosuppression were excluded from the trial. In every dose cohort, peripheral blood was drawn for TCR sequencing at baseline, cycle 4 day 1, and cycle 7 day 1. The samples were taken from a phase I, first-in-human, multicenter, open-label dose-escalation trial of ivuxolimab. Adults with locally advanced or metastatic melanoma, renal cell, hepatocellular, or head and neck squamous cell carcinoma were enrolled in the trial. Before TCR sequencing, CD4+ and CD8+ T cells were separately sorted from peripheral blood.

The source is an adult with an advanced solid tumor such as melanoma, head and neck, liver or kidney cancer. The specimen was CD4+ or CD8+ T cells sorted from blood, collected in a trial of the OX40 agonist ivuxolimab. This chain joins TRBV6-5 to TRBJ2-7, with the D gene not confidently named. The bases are TGTGCCAGCAGGACGGGTTCCTACGAGCAGTACTTC. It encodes CASRTGSYEQYF.